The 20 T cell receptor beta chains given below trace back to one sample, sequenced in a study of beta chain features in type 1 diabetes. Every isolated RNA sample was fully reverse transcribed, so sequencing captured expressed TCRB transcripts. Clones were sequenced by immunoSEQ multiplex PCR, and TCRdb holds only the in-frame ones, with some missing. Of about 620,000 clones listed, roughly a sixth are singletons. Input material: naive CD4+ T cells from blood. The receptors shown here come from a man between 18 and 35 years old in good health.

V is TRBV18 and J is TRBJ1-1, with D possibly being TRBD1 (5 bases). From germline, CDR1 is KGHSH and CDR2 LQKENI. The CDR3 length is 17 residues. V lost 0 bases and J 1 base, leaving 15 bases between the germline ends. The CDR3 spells CASSPPGSTGQNTEAFF. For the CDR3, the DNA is TGTGCCAGCTCACCACCGGGATCAACAGGCCAGAACACTGAAGCTTTCTTT.

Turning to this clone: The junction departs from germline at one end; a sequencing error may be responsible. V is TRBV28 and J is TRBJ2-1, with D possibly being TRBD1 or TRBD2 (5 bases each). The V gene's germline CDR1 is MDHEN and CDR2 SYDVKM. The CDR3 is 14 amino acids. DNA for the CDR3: TGTGCCAGCAGTACAACCGGGACCCCTAATGCGCAGTTCTTC. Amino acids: CASSTTGTPNAQFF.

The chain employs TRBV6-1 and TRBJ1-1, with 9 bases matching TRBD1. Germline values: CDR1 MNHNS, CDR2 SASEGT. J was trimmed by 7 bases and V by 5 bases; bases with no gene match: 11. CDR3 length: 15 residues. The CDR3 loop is CASSHDWTGDVEAFF. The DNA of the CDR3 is TGTGCCAGCAGTCATGACTGGACAGGGGACGTTGAAGCTTTCTTT.

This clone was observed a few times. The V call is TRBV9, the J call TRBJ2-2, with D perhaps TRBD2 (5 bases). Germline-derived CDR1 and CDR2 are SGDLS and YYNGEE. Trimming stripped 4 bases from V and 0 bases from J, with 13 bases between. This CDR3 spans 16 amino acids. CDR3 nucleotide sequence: TGTGCCAGCAGCTCCCAATTACTAGCGAACACCGGGGAGCTGTTTTTT. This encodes CASSSQLLANTGELFF.

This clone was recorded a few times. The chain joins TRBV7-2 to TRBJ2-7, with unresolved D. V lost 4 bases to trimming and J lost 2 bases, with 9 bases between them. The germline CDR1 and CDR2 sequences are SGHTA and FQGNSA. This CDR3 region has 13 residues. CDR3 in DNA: TGTGCCAGCAGCTCAGCTCTAGCCTACGAGCAGTACTTC. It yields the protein CASSSALAYEQYF.

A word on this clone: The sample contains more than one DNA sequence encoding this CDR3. The DNA of the CDR3 is TGCAGTGCTTTTCAAGAGACCCAGTACTTC. Translation gives CSAFQETQYF. The rearrangement joins TRBV20-1 to TRBJ2-5; D unclear. This CDR3 comprises 10 residues. The V end lost 5 bases, the J end lost 2 bases, and 3 bases lay between the germline ends. Per germline, CDR1 DFQATT and CDR2 SNEGSKA (reference sequence).

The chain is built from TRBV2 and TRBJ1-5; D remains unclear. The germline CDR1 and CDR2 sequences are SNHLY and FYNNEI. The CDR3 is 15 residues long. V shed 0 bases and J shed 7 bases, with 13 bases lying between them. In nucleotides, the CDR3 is TGTGCCAGCAGTGAAGCGGGGTTCGAGACCCAGCCCCAGCATTTT. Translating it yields CASSEAGFETQPQHF. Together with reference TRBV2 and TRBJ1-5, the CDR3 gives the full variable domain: EPEVTQTPSHQVTQMGQEVILRCVPISNHLYFYWYRQILGQKVEFLVSFYNNEISEKSEIFDDQFSVERPDGSNFTLKIRSTKLEDSAMYFCASSEAGFETQPQHFGDGTRLSIL.

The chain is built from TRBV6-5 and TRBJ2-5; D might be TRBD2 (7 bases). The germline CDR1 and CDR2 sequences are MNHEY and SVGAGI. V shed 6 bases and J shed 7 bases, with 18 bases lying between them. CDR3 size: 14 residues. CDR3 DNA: TGTGCCAGCAGACATCCCTCAAGGGGGGGGACCCAGTACTTC. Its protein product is CASRHPSRGGTQYF.

CDR3 in DNA: TGTGCCAGCAGTCTCGTCGGGGGTAGCTACGGCTACACCTTC. It codes for CASSLVGGSYGYTF. The genes are TRBV6-6 and TRBJ1-2; tentatively, D is TRBD1 (5 bases). The germline gives CDR1 MNHNY, CDR2 SVGAGI (reference sequence). Trimming stripped 5 bases from V and 8 bases from J, with 18 bases between. The CDR3 runs to 14 residues.

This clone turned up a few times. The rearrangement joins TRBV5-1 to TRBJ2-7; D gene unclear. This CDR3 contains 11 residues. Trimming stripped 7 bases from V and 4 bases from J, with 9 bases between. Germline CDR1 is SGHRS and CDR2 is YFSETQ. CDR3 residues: CASGMGYEQYF. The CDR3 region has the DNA TGCGCCAGCGGGATGGGGTACGAGCAGTACTTC.

CDR3: CASSHRDRGKLGGGDEQFF. The DNA of the CDR3 is TGCGCCAGCAGCCACCGGGACAGGGGAAAACTTGGTGGAGGCGATGAGCAGTTCTTC. The V gene is TRBV4-1, the J gene TRBJ2-1; 10 positions agree with TRBD1. CDR3 length equals 19 residues. The V and J ends lost 3 bases and 8 bases, in that order; junction bases with no gene match: 19. CDR1 MGHRA and CDR2 YSYEKL come from the germline V gene.

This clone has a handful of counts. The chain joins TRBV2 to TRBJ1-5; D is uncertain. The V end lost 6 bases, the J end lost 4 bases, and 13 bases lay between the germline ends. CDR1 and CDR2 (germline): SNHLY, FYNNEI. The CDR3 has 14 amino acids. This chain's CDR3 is CASRSGQVNQPQHF. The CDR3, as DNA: TGTGCCAGCAGGAGCGGGCAGGTTAATCAGCCCCAGCATTTT. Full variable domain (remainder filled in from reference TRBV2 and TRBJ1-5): EPEVTQTPSHQVTQMGQEVILRCVPISNHLYFYWYRQILGQKVEFLVSFYNNEISEKSEIFDDQFSVERPDGSNFTLKIRSTKLEDSAMYFCASRSGQVNQPQHFGDGTRLSIL.

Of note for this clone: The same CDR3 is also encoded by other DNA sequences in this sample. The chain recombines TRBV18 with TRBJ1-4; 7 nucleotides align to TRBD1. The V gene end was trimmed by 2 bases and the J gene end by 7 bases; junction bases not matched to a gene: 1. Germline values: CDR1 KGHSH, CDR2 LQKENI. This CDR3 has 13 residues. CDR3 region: CASSPDRVEKLFF. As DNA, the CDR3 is TGTGCCAGCTCACCAGACAGGGTTGAAAAACTGTTTTTT. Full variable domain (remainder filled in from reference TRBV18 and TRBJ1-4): NAGVMQNPRHLVRRRGQEARLRCSPMKGHSHVYWYRQLPEEGLKFMVYLQKENIIDESGMPKERFSAEFPKEGPSILRIQQVVRGDSAAYFCASSPDRVEKLFFGSGTQLSVL.

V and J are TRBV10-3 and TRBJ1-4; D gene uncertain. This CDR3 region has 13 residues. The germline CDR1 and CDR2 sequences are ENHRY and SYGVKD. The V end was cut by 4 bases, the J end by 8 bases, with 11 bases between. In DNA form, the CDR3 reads TGTGCCATCAGTGTATTTGGTAGGGAAAAACTGTTTTTT. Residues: CAISVFGREKLFF.

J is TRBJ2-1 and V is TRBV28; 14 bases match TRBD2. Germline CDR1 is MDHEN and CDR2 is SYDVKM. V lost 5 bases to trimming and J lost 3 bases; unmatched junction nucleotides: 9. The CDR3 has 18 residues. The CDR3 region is CASSPPGLAGVLYNEQFF. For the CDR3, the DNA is TGTGCCAGCAGTCCTCCGGGACTAGCGGGAGTCCTCTACAATGAGCAGTTCTTC.

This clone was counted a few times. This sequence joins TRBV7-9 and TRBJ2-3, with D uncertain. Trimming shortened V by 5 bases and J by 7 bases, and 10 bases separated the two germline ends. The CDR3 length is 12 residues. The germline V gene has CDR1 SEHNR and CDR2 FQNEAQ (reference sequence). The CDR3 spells CASSPQLYTQYF. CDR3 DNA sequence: TGTGCCAGCAGCCCCCAGCTATATACGCAGTATTTT.

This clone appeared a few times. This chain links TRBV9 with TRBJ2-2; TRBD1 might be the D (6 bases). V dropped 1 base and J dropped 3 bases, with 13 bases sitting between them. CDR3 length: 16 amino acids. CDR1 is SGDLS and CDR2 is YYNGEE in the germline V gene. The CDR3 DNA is TGTGCCAGCAGCGTATTCGGGACAAGATACACCGGGGAGCTGTTTTTT. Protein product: CASSVFGTRYTGELFF.

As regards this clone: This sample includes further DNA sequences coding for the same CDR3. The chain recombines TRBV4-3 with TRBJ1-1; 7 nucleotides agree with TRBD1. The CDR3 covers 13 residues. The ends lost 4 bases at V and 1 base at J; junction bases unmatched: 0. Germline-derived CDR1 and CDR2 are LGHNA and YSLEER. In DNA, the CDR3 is TGCGCCAGCAGCCGGACAGGGAACACTGAAGCTTTCTTT. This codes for CASSRTGNTEAFF.

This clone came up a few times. Here the CDR3 reads CASSDGTEAFF. CDR3 DNA: TGTGCCAGCAGTGATGGCACTGAAGCTTTCTTT. This sequence joins TRBV6-6 and TRBJ1-1; no definite D call. V lost 5 bases and J 4 bases, leaving 5 bases between the germline ends. The germline gives CDR1 MNHNY, CDR2 SVGAGI (reference sequence). The CDR3 is made up of 11 amino acids.

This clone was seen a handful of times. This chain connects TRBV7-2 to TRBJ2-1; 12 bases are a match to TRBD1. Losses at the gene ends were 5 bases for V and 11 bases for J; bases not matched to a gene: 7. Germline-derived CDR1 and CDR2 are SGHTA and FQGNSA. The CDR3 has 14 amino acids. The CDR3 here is CASSTGQGALKQFF. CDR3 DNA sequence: TGTGCCAGCAGCACGGGACAGGGGGCGCTTAAGCAGTTCTTC.